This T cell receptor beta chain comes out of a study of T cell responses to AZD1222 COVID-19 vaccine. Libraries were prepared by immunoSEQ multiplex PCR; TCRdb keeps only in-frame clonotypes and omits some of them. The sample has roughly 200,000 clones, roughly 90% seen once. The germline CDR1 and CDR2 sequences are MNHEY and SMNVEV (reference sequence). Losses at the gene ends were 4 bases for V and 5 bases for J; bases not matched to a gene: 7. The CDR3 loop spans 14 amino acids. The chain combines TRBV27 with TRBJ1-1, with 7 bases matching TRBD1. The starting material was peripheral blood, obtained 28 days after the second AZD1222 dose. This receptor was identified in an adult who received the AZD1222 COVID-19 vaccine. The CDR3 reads CASSSPSQGTEAFF. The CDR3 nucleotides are TGTGCCAGCAGTTCACCCTCACAGGGGACTGAAGCTTTCTTT.